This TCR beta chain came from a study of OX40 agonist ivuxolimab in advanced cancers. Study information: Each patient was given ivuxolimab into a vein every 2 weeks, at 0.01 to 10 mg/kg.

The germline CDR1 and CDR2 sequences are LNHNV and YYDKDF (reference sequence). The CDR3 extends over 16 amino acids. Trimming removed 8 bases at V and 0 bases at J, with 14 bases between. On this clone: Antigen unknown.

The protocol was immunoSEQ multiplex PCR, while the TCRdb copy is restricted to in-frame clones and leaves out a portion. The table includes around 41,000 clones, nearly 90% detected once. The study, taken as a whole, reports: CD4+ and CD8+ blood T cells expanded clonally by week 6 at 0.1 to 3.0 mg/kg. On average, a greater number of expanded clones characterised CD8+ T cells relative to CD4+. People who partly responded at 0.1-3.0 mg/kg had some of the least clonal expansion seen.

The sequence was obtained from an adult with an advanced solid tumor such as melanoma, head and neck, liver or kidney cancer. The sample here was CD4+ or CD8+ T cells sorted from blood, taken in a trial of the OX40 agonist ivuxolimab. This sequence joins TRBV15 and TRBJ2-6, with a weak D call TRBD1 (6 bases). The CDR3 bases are TGTGCCACCGGGAACAGGGTCAACTCTGGGGCCAACGTCCTGACTTTC. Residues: CATGNRVNSGANVLTF.